Below, 32 T cell receptor beta chains from the same sample are listed, as sequenced in a study of blood T cell repertoires in COVID-19. The assay was immunoSEQ multiplex PCR, and TCRdb's table has in-frame clones only and misses some. This sample has 150,000 to 200,000 clones; roughly 90% occur once, and the top ten carry approximately 3%. Sequencing was done on a sample of peripheral blood. The receptors were gathered from a man aged 60 to 69 with acute or convalescent COVID-19.

CDR3 region: CASSQDRASGRPKFF. DNA for the CDR3: TGTGCCAGCAGCCAAGATAGGGCTAGCGGGCGGCCCAAGTTCTTC. The J gene is TRBJ2-1, the V gene TRBV3-1 (or the pseudogene TRBV3-2); 8 nucleotides agree with TRBD2. CDR3 size: 15 residues. The germline V gene has CDR1 LGHDT and CDR2 YNNKEL (reference sequence). Trimming removed 0 bases from V and 14 bases from J; junction bases left unmatched: 12.

The chain couples TRBV5-5 to TRBJ1-5; D possibly corresponds to TRBD1 (6 bases). Looked up from germline, CDR1 is SGHKS and CDR2 is YYEKEE (reference sequence). The CDR3 sequence is 15 residues long. Trimming removed 3 bases from V and 3 bases from J, with 13 bases in between. The CDR3 sequence is CASSSPDRPNQPQHF. The DNA of the CDR3 is TGTGCCAGCAGCTCCCCGGACAGACCCAATCAGCCCCAGCATTTT.

CDR3 sequence: CASRSPGYEQYF. For the CDR3, the DNA is TGTGCCAGTAGGAGCCCGGGGTACGAGCAGTACTTC. The chain combines TRBV19 with TRBJ2-7; D perhaps matches TRBD2 (5 bases). In germline, CDR1 is LNHDA, CDR2 SQIVND (reference sequence). V dropped 6 bases and J dropped 4 bases, with 10 bases sitting between them. CDR3 length equals 12 residues.

The genes are TRBV19 and TRBJ1-1; perhaps TRBD1 as D (6 bases). V was shortened by 5 bases and J by 6 bases, with 13 bases between the two germline ends. From germline, CDR1 is LNHDA and CDR2 SQIVND (reference sequence). CDR3 length: 13 amino acids. In nucleotides, the CDR3 is TGTGCCAGTAGTTTCAACAGGGTCGCTGAAGCTTTCTTT. This translates into CASSFNRVAEAFF.

Only one count was recorded for this clone. The V and J genes are TRBV6-6 and TRBJ2-1; 10 positions agree with TRBD2. The V segment lost 2 bases and the J segment 4 bases; nucleotides outside the gene matches: 5. The CDR3 length is 16 residues. Germline CDR1 reads MNHNY; CDR2 reads SVGAGI (reference sequence). CDR3 DNA sequence: TGTGCCAGCAGTTACCTAAGCGGGGGGGCTTACAATGAGCAGTTCTTC. Translated, it gives CASSYLSGGAYNEQFF.

As to this clone: The sample contains more than one DNA sequence encoding this CDR3. The rearrangement links TRBV27 to TRBJ1-1; the match to TRBD1 covers 9 bases. CDR3 size: 13 residues. The trim removed 2 bases at V and 6 bases at J, leaving 1 base unmatched. Looked up from germline, CDR1 is MNHEY and CDR2 is SMNVEV (reference sequence). The CDR3 coding sequence is TGTGCCAGCAGTTTAGGGACAGGGTCTGAAGCTTTCTTT. Translated: CASSLGTGSEAFF.

The chain has TRBV4-2 and TRBJ1-5; 7 nucleotides match TRBD1. Germline CDR1 and CDR2: LGHNA and YNFKEQ. V gave up 4 bases and J gave up 7 bases; unmatched junction bases: 7. The CDR3 spans 14 residues. Here the CDR3 reads CASSRGTDGQPQHF. The CDR3 DNA reads as TGTGCCAGCAGCCGAGGGACAGATGGACAGCCCCAGCATTTT.

CDR3 sequence (DNA): TGTGCCACCAGTGACCCTCGACAGGGCCGAGGAGCCCAGCATTTT. It encodes CATSDPRQGRGAQHF. The rearrangement joins TRBV24-1 to TRBJ1-5; the match to TRBD1 covers 7 bases. Germline V lookup: CDR1 KGHDR, CDR2 SFDVKD. Trimming cost V 4 bases and J 11 bases; bases outside gene matches: 13. This CDR3 spans 15 amino acids.

Concerning this clone: The same CDR3 can be traced to other DNA sequences in this sample. V is TRBV20-1 and J is TRBJ2-7; D unresolved. V gave up 6 bases and J gave up 5 bases, with 11 bases separating them. This CDR3 comprises 11 residues. Germline values: CDR1 DFQATT, CDR2 SNEGSKA (reference sequence). The CDR3 region is CSASSGHEQYF. The CDR3 DNA reads TGCAGTGCGTCTAGTGGCCACGAGCAGTACTTC.

The chain recombines TRBV9 with TRBJ1-6; no clear D gene. V lost 2 bases and J 3 bases, leaving 9 bases between the germline ends. The germline V gene encodes CDR1 SGDLS and CDR2 YYNGEE. The CDR3 spans 15 residues. This CDR3 reads CASSVGLDYNSPLHF. The CDR3 coding sequence is TGTGCCAGCAGCGTGGGCCTGGACTATAATTCACCCCTCCACTTT.

This chain links TRBV7-9 with TRBJ2-3, with 7 bases identical to TRBD1. The germline CDR1 and CDR2 sequences are SEHNR and FQNEAQ (reference sequence). The CDR3 contains 14 residues. With 2 bases clipped from V and 4 bases from J, the junction kept 3 bases outside the gene matches. The CDR3 bases are TGTGCCAGCAGCTTAAGAGGGGGCTCAGATACGCAGTATTTT. This translates into CASSLRGGSDTQYF.

The chain links TRBV10-3 to TRBJ2-7; tentatively, D is TRBD1 (6 bases). The CDR3 sequence is 13 residues long. Between the trimmed V and J ends, which lost 7 bases and 3 bases, there was a span of 13 bases. The germline V gene has CDR1 ENHRY and CDR2 SYGVKD. The CDR3 loop reads CAITGDPLYEQYF. CDR3 sequence (DNA): TGTGCCATCACAGGGGACCCACTCTACGAGCAGTACTTC.

The DNA for the CDR3 is TGTGCCAGCAGTTACTCGAATGGCATCAATCAGCCCCAGCATTTT. It encodes CASSYSNGINQPQHF. J is TRBJ1-5 and V is TRBV6-6; D uncertain. Trimming removed 0 bases at V and 3 bases at J, with 9 bases between. The CDR3 is 15 residues long. Germline loops: CDR1 MNHNY, CDR2 SVGAGI (reference sequence).

A note on this clone: Distinct nucleotide sequences in the sample also encode this CDR3. The chain recombines TRBV3-1 (or the pseudogene TRBV3-2) with TRBJ1-6, with TRBD1 matching 7 bases. The CDR3 runs 16 residues. Germline V gene lookup returns CDR1 LGHDT and CDR2 YNNKEL (reference sequence). The ends lost 4 bases at V and 3 bases at J; junction bases unmatched: 6. This CDR3 is CASSPGTAFYNSPLHF. CDR3 sequence (DNA): TGTGCCAGCAGCCCCGGGACAGCCTTCTATAATTCACCCCTCCACTTT.

This chain links TRBV30 with TRBJ1-2; D is ambiguous. This CDR3 spans 17 amino acids. Germline-derived CDR1 and CDR2 are GTSNPN and SVGIG (reference sequence). The germline V and J ends were trimmed by 1 base and 4 bases, with 22 bases remaining between them. CDR3 bases: TGTGCCTGGAGTGGGAATAGTTTGACTTCCAGCGTCTATGGCTACACCTTC. As protein: CAWSGNSLTSSVYGYTF.

This chain joins TRBV4-3 and TRBJ1-1, with D possibly matching TRBD1 (6 bases). CDR3 size: 14 residues. Per the germline V gene, CDR1 is LGHNA and CDR2 is YSLEER. Between the trimmed V and J ends, which lost 2 bases and 4 bases, there was a span of 11 bases. CDR3 coding DNA: TGCGCCAGCAGCCAACCAGGGGATGGCACTGAAGCTTTCTTT. Translating it yields CASSQPGDGTEAFF.

The chain employs TRBV7-9 and TRBJ1-5; no firm D call. The CDR3 consists of 13 residues. The V and J ends lost 3 bases and 0 bases respectively, with 3 bases between them. From germline, CDR1 is SEHNR and CDR2 FQNEAQ (reference sequence). The CDR3 loop is CASSLSSNQPQHF. The CDR3 nucleotides read TGTGCCAGCAGCTTGAGTAGCAATCAGCCCCAGCATTTT.

This chain uses TRBV5-1 with TRBJ1-2; maybe TRBD1 (5 bases). The CDR3 is made up of 13 amino acids. Germline values: CDR1 SGHRS, CDR2 YFSETQ. Deletions cut 4 bases from V and 5 bases from J, with 12 bases between. The CDR3 protein is CASSPQGEYGYTF. CDR3 sequence (DNA): TGCGCCAGCAGCCCCCAGGGCGAGTATGGCTACACCTTC.

The rearrangement joins TRBV6-5 to TRBJ2-5; TRBD2 matches at 8 bases. Trimming removed 7 bases from V and 4 bases from J; junction bases left unmatched: 11. Germline V gene lookup returns CDR1 MNHEY and CDR2 SVGAGI. The CDR3 length is 15 residues. CDR3 bases: TGTGCCAGCACTAGGGTCGGGGGGGCCGGAGAGACCCAGTACTTC. Amino acid sequence: CASTRVGGAGETQYF.

The chain has TRBV12-3 or TRBV12-4 and TRBJ1-1; D is undetermined. The length of the CDR3 is 13 residues. Trimming took off 6 bases at V and 4 bases at J, with 12 bases between the two ends. The CDR3 nucleotides are TGTGCCAGCAGCCACGGCGGGAGCACTGAAGCTTTCTTT. It encodes CASSHGGSTEAFF.

The chain joins TRBV24-1 to TRBJ2-6, with D maybe TRBD1 (6 bases). The CDR3 contains 14 residues. The germline V gene has CDR1 KGHDR and CDR2 SFDVKD. The V end lost 7 bases, the J end lost 4 bases, and 10 bases lay between the germline ends. As DNA, the CDR3 is TGTGCCACCAGACAGGGTTACGGGGCCAACGTCCTGACTTTC. Translation: CATRQGYGANVLTF.

This chain's CDR3 is CASSAQTRTPRSPLHF. The CDR3 DNA reads as TGTGCCAGCTCAGCTCAAACTCGGACACCTCGTTCACCCCTCCACTTT. The V and J genes are TRBV18 and TRBJ1-6, with D possibly TRBD1 on 5 matching bases. V lost 5 bases, J lost 9 bases, and 20 bases lay in between. Germline CDR1 is KGHSH and CDR2 is LQKENI. The CDR3 is 16 amino acids.

The V gene is TRBV2, the J gene TRBJ1-4, with 12 bases aligning to TRBD1. Germline V gene lookup returns CDR1 SNHLY and CDR2 FYNNEI. The length of the CDR3 is 16 residues. The ends lost 6 bases at V and 8 bases at J; junction bases unmatched: 10. CDR3 nucleotide sequence: TGTGCCAGCAGGGGACAGGGGGCCGGTATCCGAGAAAAACTGTTTTTT. Its protein product is CASRGQGAGIREKLFF. Supplemented by reference TRBV2 and TRBJ1-4, the full variable domain reads EPEVTQTPSHQVTQMGQEVILRCVPISNHLYFYWYRQILGQKVEFLVSFYNNEISEKSEIFDDQFSVERPDGSNFTLKIRSTKLEDSAMYFCASRGQGAGIREKLFFGSGTQLSVL.

The V gene is TRBV29-1, the J gene TRBJ2-7; 10 nucleotides match TRBD1. With V trimmed by 7 bases and J by 4 bases, 13 bases remained unmatched. The CDR3 length is 15 residues. Germline CDR1 SQVTM, CDR2 ANQGSEA. The CDR3 region is CSGLGRQGALYEQYF. The CDR3 region has the DNA TGCAGCGGATTGGGGAGACAGGGGGCGTTGTACGAGCAGTACTTC.

The genes are TRBV5-1 and TRBJ1-6; 9 bases are shared with TRBD1. The CDR3 contains 21 residues. Trimming cost V 0 bases and J 0 bases; bases outside gene matches: 13. CDR1 and CDR2 from the germline V gene are SGHRS and YFSETQ. The CDR3 spells CASSLGAAVGQGISYNSPLHF. The CDR3 DNA follows: TGCGCCAGCAGCTTGGGAGCCGCCGTGGGACAGGGAATCTCCTATAATTCACCCCTCCACTTT.

The chain recombines TRBV5-1 with TRBJ2-5; the match to TRBD2 covers 13 bases. The CDR3 has 16 residues. The trim removed 3 bases at V and 2 bases at J, leaving 4 bases unmatched. Looked up from germline, CDR1 is SGHRS and CDR2 is YFSETQ. CDR3 in amino acids: CASSSWTSGGQETQYF. DNA for the CDR3: TGCGCCAGCAGCTCCTGGACTAGCGGGGGTCAAGAGACCCAGTACTTC.

The chain carries TRBV10-3 and TRBJ1-1; 8 bases fit TRBD1. V shed 6 bases and J 3 bases; nucleotides not matched to a gene: 15. CDR1 and CDR2 (germline): ENHRY, SYGVKD. The CDR3 covers 17 residues. In nucleotides, the CDR3 is TGTGCCATCAGACCTTGGGGGACAGGAGGGGGGTACACTGAAGCTTTCTTT. Amino acids: CAIRPWGTGGGYTEAFF.

The J gene is TRBJ2-7, the V gene TRBV5-1; 7 bases match TRBD1. This CDR3 is 14 amino acids long. V shed 4 bases, J shed 3 bases, and the junction held 7 bases outside the gene matches. Per germline, CDR1 SGHRS and CDR2 YFSETQ. CDR3 nucleotide sequence: TGCGCCAGCAGCCTGGGACAGTTAAACTACGAGCAGTACTTC. It is translated as CASSLGQLNYEQYF. Full variable domain (rest looked up from reference TRBV5-1 and TRBJ2-7): KAGVTQTPRYLIKTRGQQVTLSCSPISGHRSVSWYQQTPGQGLQFLFEYFSETQRNKGNFPGRFSGRQFSNSRSEMNVSTLELGDSALYLCASSLGQLNYEQYFGPGTRLTVT.

This chain connects TRBV27 to TRBJ2-1, with 10 bases fitting TRBD2. The V and J ends lost 5 bases and 8 bases, in that order; junction bases with no gene match: 15. CDR1 MNHEY and CDR2 SMNVEV come from the germline V gene (reference sequence). The CDR3 spans 17 residues. The CDR3 DNA sequence: TGTGCCAGCAGTCATGATTGGACTAGCGGCATCCTTGATGAGCAGTTCTTC. This gives the protein CASSHDWTSGILDEQFF.

The chain is built from TRBV3-1 (or the pseudogene TRBV3-2) and TRBJ2-1, with 9 bases matching TRBD1. J lost 8 bases, V lost 1 base, and 6 bases had no gene match. The length of the CDR3 is 15 residues. Germline loops: CDR1 LGHDT, CDR2 YNNKEL (reference sequence). The DNA for the CDR3 is TGTGCCAGCAGCCAAGTGTACAGGGGGCTAGATGAGCAGTTCTTC. Its translation is CASSQVYRGLDEQFF.

The chain recombines TRBV7-2 with TRBJ1-5, with D maybe TRBD1 (5 bases). The ends were cut back, 5 bases at V and 4 bases at J, with 12 bases in the middle. The CDR3 runs 14 residues. Germline values: CDR1 SGHTA, CDR2 FQGNSA. DNA for the CDR3: TGTGCCAGCAGCCCGAGACAGATTAATCAGCCCCAGCATTTT. It codes for CASSPRQINQPQHF.

This sequence joins TRBV15 and TRBJ2-3; 8 nucleotides line up with TRBD2. Germline V gene lookup returns CDR1 LNHNV and CDR2 YYDKDF (reference sequence). V trimming: 4 bases; J trimming: 3 bases; junction bases outside the gene matches: 6. CDR3 length: 15 residues. The CDR3 region is CATSNPGGATDTQYF. DNA of the CDR3: TGTGCCACCAGCAATCCCGGGGGGGCAACAGATACGCAGTATTTT.